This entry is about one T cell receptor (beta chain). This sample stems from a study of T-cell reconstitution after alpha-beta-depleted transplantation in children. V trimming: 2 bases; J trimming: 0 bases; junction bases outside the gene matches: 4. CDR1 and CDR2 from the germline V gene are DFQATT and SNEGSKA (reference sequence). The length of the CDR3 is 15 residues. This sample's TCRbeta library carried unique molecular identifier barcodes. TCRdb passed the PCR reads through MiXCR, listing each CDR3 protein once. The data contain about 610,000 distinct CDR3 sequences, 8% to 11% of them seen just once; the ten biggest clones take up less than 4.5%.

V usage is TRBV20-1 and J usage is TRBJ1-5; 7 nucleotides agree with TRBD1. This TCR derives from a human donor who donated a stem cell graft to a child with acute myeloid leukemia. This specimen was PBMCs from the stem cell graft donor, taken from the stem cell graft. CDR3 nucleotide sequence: TGCAGTGCTAGACACGACAGGGATAGCAATCAGCCCCAGCATTTT. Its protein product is CSARHDRDSNQPQHF.